This T cell receptor beta chain is from a study of blood T cell repertoires in COVID-19. In the study overall: Samples representing acute and convalescent COVID-19 were sourced from the United States, Italy and Spain. T cells, B-cell-depleted T cells, or PBMCs supplied cDNA or gDNA.

The method was immunoSEQ multiplex PCR; TCRdb's version includes in-frame clones alone and lacks a portion of them. Here the sample spans around 100,000 clones, 80% to 95% being singletons. The clonotype originates from a man aged 55 to 70 with acute or convalescent COVID-19. Sample: peripheral blood.

The CDR3 spells CATSIQGSGYTF. The DNA for the CDR3 is TGTGCCACCAGTATCCAGGGGAGCGGCTACACCTTC. V is TRBV3-1 (or the pseudogene TRBV3-2) and J is TRBJ1-2; D may be TRBD1 (6 bases). The ends were cut back, 10 bases at V and 8 bases at J, with 17 bases in the middle. Germline V gives CDR1 LGHDT, CDR2 YNNKEL (reference sequence). The CDR3 length is 12 residues.